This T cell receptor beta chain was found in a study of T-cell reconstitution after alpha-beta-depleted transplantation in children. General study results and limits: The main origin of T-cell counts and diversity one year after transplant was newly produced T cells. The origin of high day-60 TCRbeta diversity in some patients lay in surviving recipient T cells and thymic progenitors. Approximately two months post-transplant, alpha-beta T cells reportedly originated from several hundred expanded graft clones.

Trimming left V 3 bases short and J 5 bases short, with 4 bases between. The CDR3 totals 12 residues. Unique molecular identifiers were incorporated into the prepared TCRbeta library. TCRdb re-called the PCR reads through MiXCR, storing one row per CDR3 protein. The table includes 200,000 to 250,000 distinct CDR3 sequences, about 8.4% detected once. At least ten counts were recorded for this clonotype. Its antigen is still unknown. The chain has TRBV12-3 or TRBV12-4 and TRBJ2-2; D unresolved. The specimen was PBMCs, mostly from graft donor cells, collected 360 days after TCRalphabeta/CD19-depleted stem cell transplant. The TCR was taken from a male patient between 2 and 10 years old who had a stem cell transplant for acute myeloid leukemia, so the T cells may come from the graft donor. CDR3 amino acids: CASSLRTGELFF. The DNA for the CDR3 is TGTGCCAGCAGTTTGAGGACCGGGGAGCTGTTTTTT.